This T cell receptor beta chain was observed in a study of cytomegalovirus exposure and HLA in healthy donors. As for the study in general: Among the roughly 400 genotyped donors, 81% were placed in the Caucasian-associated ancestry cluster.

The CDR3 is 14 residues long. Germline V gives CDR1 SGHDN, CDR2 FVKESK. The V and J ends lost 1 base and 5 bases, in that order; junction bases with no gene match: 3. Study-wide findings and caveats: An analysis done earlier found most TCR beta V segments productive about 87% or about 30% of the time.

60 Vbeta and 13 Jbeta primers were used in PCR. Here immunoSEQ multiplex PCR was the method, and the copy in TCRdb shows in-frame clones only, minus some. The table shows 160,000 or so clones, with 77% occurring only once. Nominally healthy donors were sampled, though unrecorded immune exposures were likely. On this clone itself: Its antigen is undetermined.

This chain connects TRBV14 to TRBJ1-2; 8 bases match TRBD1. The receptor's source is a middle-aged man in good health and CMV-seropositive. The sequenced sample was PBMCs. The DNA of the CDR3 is TGTGCCAGCAGCCAAGGACGACAGGGGTATGGCTACACCTTC. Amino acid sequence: CASSQGRQGYGYTF.